This T cell receptor beta chain was sequenced during a study of cytomegalovirus exposure and HLA in healthy donors. Across the whole study: As released early, the data held about 85 million unique TCRs from HLA-typed donors.

General observations from the study: Data from an earlier analysis indicated that most TCR beta V segments were productive either about 90% or about 30% of the time. More clonal expansion characterized HLA-associated TCR beta chains than equally common others in a later analysis.

PCR primers comprised 60 Vbeta and 13 Jbeta primers. Using immunoSEQ multiplex PCR, the repertoire was profiled, and TCRdb retains in-frame clones only, with some absent. The listing records 60,000 or so clones. On this clone itself: Its specificity is not known.

The specimen was PBMCs. This TCR came from a woman younger than 30 in good health and CMV-seronegative.

The CDR3 bases are TGCGCCAGCAGCTTGGCCTTACTGCCAGATACGCAGTATTTT. Protein product: CASSLALLPDTQYF. This chain connects TRBV5-1 to TRBJ2-3; no clear D. Germline CDR1 and CDR2: SGHRS and YFSETQ. The CDR3 consists of 14 residues. V lost 0 bases to trimming and J lost 4 bases, with 9 bases between them. The variable domain in full, completed from reference TRBV5-1 and TRBJ2-3, reads KAGVTQTPRYLIKTRGQQVTLSCSPISGHRSVSWYQQTPGQGLQFLFEYFSETQRNKGNFPGRFSGRQFSNSRSEMNVSTLELGDSALYLCASSLALLPDTQYFGPGTRLTVL.